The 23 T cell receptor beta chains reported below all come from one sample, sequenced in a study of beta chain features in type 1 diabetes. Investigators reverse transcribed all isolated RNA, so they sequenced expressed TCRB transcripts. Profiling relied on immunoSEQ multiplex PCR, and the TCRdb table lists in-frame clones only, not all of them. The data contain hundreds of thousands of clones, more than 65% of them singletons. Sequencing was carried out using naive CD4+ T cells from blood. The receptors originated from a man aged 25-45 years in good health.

CDR3: CASSLQGARGEAFF. CDR3 DNA sequence: TGTGCCAGCTCACTACAGGGGGCTCGGGGTGAAGCTTTCTTT. The chain recombines TRBV18 with TRBJ1-1; 9 bases line up with TRBD1. Germline values: CDR1 KGHSH, CDR2 LQKENI. This CDR3 region has 14 residues. The trim removed 4 bases at V and 7 bases at J, leaving 7 bases unmatched.

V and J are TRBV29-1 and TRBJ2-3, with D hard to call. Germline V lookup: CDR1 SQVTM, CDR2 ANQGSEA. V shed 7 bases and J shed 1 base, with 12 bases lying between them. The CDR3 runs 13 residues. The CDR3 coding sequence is TGCAGCGCCGTCCCCGGCGGCACAGATACGCAGTATTTT. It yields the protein CSAVPGGTDTQYF.

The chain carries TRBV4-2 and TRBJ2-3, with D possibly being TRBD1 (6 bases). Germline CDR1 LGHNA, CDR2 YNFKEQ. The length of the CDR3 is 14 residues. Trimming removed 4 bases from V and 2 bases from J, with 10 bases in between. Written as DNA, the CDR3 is TGTGCCAGCAGCCCCGGGACAAACACAGATACGCAGTATTTT. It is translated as CASSPGTNTDTQYF.

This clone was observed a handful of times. The CDR3 sequence: CSGDPGRPGSGANVLTF. The CDR3 region has the DNA TGCAGCGGTGATCCCGGACGTCCTGGGTCTGGGGCCAACGTCCTGACTTTC. This sequence joins TRBV29-1 and TRBJ2-6; D is undetermined. Germline V lookup: CDR1 SQVTM, CDR2 ANQGSEA. The CDR3 covers 17 residues. V was shortened by 7 bases and J by 1 base, with 20 bases between the two germline ends.

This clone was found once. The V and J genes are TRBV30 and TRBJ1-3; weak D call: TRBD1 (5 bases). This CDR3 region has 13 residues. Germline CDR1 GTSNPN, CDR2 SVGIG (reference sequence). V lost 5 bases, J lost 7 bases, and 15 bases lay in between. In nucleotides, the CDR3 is TGTGCCTGGGGCGAGGGGATGCGGAACACCATATATTTT. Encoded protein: CAWGEGMRNTIYF. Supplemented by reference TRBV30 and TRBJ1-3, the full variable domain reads SQTIHQWPATLVQPVGSPLSLECTVEGTSNPNLYWYRQAAGRGLQLLFYSVGIGQISSEVPQNLSASRPQDRQFILSSKKLLLSDSGFYLCAWGEGMRNTIYFGEGSWLTVV.

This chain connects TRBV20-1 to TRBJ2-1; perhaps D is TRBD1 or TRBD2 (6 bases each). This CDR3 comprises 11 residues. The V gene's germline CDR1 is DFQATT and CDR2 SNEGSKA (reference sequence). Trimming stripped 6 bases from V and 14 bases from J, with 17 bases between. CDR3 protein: CSARGPGEKFF. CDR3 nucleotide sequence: TGCAGTGCCAGGGGTCCGGGAGAGAAGTTCTTC.

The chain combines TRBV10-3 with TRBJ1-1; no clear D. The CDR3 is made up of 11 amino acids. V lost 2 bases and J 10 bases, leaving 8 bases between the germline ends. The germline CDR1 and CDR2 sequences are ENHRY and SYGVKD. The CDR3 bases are TGTGCCATCAGTGAGGGGCAGGCAGCTTTCTTT. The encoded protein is CAISEGQAAFF.

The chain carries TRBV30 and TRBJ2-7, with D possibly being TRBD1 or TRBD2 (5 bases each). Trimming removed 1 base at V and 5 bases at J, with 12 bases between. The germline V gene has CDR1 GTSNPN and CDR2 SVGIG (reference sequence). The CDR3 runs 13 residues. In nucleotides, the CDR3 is TGTGCCTGGAGTGCAGGGAAGGGACACGAGCAGTACTTC. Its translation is CAWSAGKGHEQYF.

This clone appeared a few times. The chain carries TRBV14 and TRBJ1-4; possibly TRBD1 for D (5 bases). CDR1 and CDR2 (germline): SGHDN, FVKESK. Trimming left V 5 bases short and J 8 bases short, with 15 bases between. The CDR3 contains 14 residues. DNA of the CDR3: TGTGCCAGCAGCTACTACAGGTCAGGGGAAAAACTGTTTTTT. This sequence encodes CASSYYRSGEKLFF.

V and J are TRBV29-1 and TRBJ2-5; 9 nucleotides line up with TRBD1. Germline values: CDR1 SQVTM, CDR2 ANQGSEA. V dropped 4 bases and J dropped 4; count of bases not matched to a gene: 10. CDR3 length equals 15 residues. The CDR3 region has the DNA TGCAGCGTTGGAGAACCCTCGGACAGGGGAGAGACCCAGTACTTC. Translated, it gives CSVGEPSDRGETQYF.

CDR3 sequence (DNA): TGTGCCACCAGCAGGGAAGGACAGAAGACCGCTACGCAGTATTTT. Its translation: CATSREGQKTATQYF. This chain joins TRBV15 and TRBJ2-3; D is perhaps TRBD1 (6 bases). Per germline, CDR1 LNHNV and CDR2 YYDKDF (reference sequence). This CDR3 has 15 amino acids. V was cut by 3 bases and J by 8 bases, with 18 bases left in between.

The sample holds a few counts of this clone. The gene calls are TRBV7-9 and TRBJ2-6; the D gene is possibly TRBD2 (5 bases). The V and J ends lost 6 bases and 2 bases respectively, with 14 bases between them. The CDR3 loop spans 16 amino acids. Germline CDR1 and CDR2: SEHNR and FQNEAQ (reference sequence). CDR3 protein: CASREPGIPGANVLTF. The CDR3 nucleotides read TGTGCCAGCAGAGAACCCGGGATTCCTGGGGCCAACGTCCTGACTTTC.

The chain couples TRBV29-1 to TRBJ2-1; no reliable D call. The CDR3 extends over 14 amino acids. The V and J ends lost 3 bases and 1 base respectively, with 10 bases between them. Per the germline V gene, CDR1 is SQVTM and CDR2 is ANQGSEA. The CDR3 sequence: CSVDLRQSYNEQFF. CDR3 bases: TGCAGCGTTGATTTGCGGCAGTCCTACAATGAGCAGTTCTTC.

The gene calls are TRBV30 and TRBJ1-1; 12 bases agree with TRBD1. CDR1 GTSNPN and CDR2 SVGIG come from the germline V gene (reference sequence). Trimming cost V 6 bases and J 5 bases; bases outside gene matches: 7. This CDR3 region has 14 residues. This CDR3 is CACGTGGLSTEAFF. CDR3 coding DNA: TGTGCCTGTGGGACAGGGGGCCTCTCTACTGAAGCTTTCTTT.

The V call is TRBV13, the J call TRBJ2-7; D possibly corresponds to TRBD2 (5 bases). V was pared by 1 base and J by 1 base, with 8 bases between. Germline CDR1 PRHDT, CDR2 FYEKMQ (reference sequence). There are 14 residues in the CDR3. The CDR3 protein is CASSLAGISYEQYF. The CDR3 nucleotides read TGTGCCAGCAGCTTAGCCGGGATTTCCTACGAGCAGTACTTC.

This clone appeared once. The CDR3 coding sequence is TGCAGCGTTGTAGCTAGCGGGAGGTCCGTCTACGAGCAGTACTTC. This translates into CSVVASGRSVYEQYF. V gene TRBV29-1 combines with J gene TRBJ2-7; 11 bases are a match to TRBD2. The germline gives CDR1 SQVTM, CDR2 ANQGSEA. The CDR3 totals 15 residues. V shed 4 bases, J shed 3 bases, and the junction held 8 bases outside the gene matches.

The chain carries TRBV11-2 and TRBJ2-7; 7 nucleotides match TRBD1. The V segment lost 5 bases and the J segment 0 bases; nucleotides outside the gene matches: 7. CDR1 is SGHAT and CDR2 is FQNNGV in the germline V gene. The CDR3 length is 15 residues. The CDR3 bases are TGTGCCAGCAGCATCCTACAGGGGAGCTCCTACGAGCAGTACTTC. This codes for CASSILQGSSYEQYF.

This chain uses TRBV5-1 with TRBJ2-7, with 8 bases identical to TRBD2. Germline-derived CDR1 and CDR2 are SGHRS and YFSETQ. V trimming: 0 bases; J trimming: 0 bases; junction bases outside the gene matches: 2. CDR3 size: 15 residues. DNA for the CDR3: TGCGCCAGCAGCTTGGAAACTAGCGGCTCCTACGAGCAGTACTTC. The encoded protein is CASSLETSGSYEQYF.

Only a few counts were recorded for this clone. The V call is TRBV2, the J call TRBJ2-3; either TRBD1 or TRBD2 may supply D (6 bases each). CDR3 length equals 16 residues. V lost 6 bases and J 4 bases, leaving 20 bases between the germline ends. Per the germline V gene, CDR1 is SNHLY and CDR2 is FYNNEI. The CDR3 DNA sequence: TGTGCCAGCAGCAAGACGGGACTTCCAGGGGCAGATACGCAGTATTTT. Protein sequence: CASSKTGLPGADTQYF.

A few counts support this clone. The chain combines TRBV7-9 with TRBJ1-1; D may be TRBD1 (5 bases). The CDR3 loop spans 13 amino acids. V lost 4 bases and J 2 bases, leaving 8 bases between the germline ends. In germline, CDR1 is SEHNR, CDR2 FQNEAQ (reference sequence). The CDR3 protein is CASSYQGNTEAFF. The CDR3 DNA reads TGTGCCAGCAGCTATCAGGGCAACACTGAAGCTTTCTTT.

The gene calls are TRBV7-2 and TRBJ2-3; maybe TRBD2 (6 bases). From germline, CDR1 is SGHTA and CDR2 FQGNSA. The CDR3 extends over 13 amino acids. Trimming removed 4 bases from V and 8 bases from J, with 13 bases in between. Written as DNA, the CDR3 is TGTGCCAGCAGCTCCCTGGGGAGGACTACGCAGTATTTT. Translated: CASSSLGRTTQYF.

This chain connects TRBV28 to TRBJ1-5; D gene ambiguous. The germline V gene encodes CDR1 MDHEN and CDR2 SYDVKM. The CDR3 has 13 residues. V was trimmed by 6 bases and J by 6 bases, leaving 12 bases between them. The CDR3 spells CASRTLGIQPQHF. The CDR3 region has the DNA TGTGCCAGCAGGACTTTGGGCATTCAGCCCCAGCATTTT.

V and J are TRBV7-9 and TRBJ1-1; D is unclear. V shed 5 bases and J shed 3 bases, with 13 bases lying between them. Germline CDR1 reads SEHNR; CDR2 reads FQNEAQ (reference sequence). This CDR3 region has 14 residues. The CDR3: CASSLTGRYTEAFF. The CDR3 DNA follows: TGTGCCAGCAGCCTCACCGGGAGGTACACTGAAGCTTTCTTT.